These 21 T cell receptor beta chains were sequenced from one sample in a study of shared clonotypes between healthy human individuals. This table comes from immunoSEQ multiplex PCR, and its TCRdb copy is limited to in-frame clones, with some not included. The sample has 550,000 to 800,000 clones, less than 95% seen once. Specimen: memory CD8+ T cells from PBMCs. Subset reported: CD45RO+ cells pooled with CCR7-negative TemRA cells. All receptors come from a young man in good health. Some clones in this sample may be carry-over from other donors' samples.

This clone was observed a handful of times. The J gene is TRBJ1-1, the V gene TRBV20-1; D unresolved. Germline V CDR1 and CDR2: DFQATT, SNEGSKA (reference sequence). The CDR3 is 11 amino acids. V was pared by 2 bases and J by 3 bases, with 4 bases between. The CDR3 reads CSARLDTEAFF. CDR3 coding DNA: TGCAGTGCTAGACTTGACACTGAAGCTTTCTTT.

This chain uses TRBV4-2 with TRBJ2-7; D assignment may be TRBD1 or TRBD2 (5 bases each). The ends were cut back, 0 bases at V and 2 bases at J, with 11 bases in the middle. The CDR3 extends over 15 amino acids. Germline values: CDR1 LGHNA, CDR2 YNFKEQ. DNA of the CDR3: TGTGCCAGCAGCCAAGAGGGCAGGGAGACCTACGAGCAGTACTTC. Translating gives CASSQEGRETYEQYF.

This chain joins TRBV6-5 and TRBJ2-5; 8 bases are a match to TRBD1. The V gene end was trimmed by 6 bases and the J gene end by 1 base; junction bases not matched to a gene: 7. CDR1 and CDR2 from the germline V gene are MNHEY and SVGAGI. CDR3 length equals 15 residues. In nucleotides, the CDR3 is TGTGCCAGCAGCCAAACCAGGGGGCCCCAAGAGACCCAGTACTTC. Its protein product is CASSQTRGPQETQYF.

The chain employs TRBV27 and TRBJ2-1, with 7 bases matching TRBD2. The CDR3 extends over 15 amino acids. Germline CDR1 and CDR2: MNHEY and SMNVEV (reference sequence). The V and J ends lost 2 bases and 4 bases, in that order; junction bases with no gene match: 5. The chain's CDR3 is CASSLAGVKYNEQFF. The CDR3 DNA reads as TGTGCCAGCAGTTTAGCGGGAGTTAAGTACAATGAGCAGTTCTTC.

This clone was counted between two and nine times. The gene calls are TRBV21-1 and TRBJ1-2; the table's D call, TRBD1, was not checked against the DNA. TRBV21-1 is annotated as a pseudogene. This CDR3 is built from 17 residues. CDR3 sequence: CASSKPRQVSTAHGYTF. The CDR3 nucleotides are TGTGCCAGCAGCAAACCCCGCCAGGTATCCACCGCACATGGCTACACCTTC.

This chain links TRBV28 with TRBJ2-5; TRBD2 is a possible D gene (6 bases). The last part of the DNA fits TRBJ2-7 better; the J call may be wrong. The CDR3 spans 13 residues. CDR1 is MDHEN, CDR2 SYDVKM, per germline. The CDR3 region is CASRGGGRYEQYF. The CDR3 DNA follows: TGTGCCAGCAGGGGGGGAGGAAGGTACGAGCAGTACTTC.

V usage is TRBV7-8 and J usage is TRBJ1-1; D gene uncertain. Germline CDR1 and CDR2: SGHVS and FQNEAQ. CDR3 size: 16 residues. V lost 2 bases and J 1 base, leaving 14 bases between the germline ends. CDR3 sequence (DNA): TGTGCCAGCAGCTTATTCAGCCAAACCAGGAACACTGAAGCTTTCTTT. Its translation is CASSLFSQTRNTEAFF.

The chain has TRBV7-8 and TRBJ1-4; D is unresolved. This CDR3 is built from 17 residues. V dropped 3 bases and J dropped 2 bases, with 16 bases sitting between them. Germline V CDR1 and CDR2: SGHVS, FQNEAQ. The CDR3 sequence: CASSFVARQPTNEKLFF. CDR3 nucleotides: TGTGCCAGCAGCTTTGTGGCGCGGCAACCTACTAATGAAAAACTGTTTTTT.

Points on this clone: A much larger clone lies one base from this, so it may be a read error. Within the sample, other DNA sequences also encode this same CDR3. The rearrangement joins TRBV27 to TRBJ2-3; possible D gene TRBD2, 6 bases. Germline assignment: CDR1 MNHEY and CDR2 SMNVEV (reference sequence). V was trimmed by 3 bases and J by 0 bases, leaving 7 bases between them. This CDR3 has 14 amino acids. This chain's CDR3 is CASSFGTSTDTQYF. CDR3 bases: TGTGCCAGCAGTTTCGGGACTAGCACAGATACGCAGTATTTT.

This chain links TRBV6-6 with TRBJ1-1, with 9 nucleotides matching TRBD1. V dropped 6 bases and J dropped 1; count of bases not matched to a gene: 6. The CDR3 totals 15 residues. Germline V gene data show CDR1 as MNHNY and CDR2 as SVGAGI (reference sequence). Here the CDR3 reads CASRPWDRENTEAFF. CDR3 nucleotides: TGTGCCAGCAGACCCTGGGACAGGGAGAACACTGAAGCTTTCTTT.

V gene TRBV29-1 combines with J gene TRBJ1-5, with D uncertain. V lost 6 bases and J lost 0, with 12 bases in between. In germline, CDR1 is SQVTM, CDR2 ANQGSEA. This CDR3 comprises 14 residues. The CDR3 protein is CSVRETNSNQPQHF. CDR3 in DNA: TGCAGCGTGCGGGAGACAAATAGCAATCAGCCCCAGCATTTT.

The chain recombines TRBV5-4 with TRBJ2-3; 7 positions agree with TRBD1. CDR3 length equals 14 residues. Looked up from germline, CDR1 is SGHNT and CDR2 is YYREEE (reference sequence). J lost 2 bases, V lost 3 bases, and 3 bases had no gene match. Written as DNA, the CDR3 is TGTGCCAGCAGCTGGGACAGTATCACAGATACGCAGTATTTT. It translates to CASSWDSITDTQYF.

The chain uses TRBV29-1 and TRBJ2-2, with D perhaps TRBD1 or TRBD2 (5 bases each). This CDR3 comprises 14 residues. The germline V gene encodes CDR1 SQVTM and CDR2 ANQGSEA. Trimming took off 8 bases at V and 2 bases at J, with 15 bases between the two ends. CDR3 region: CSTEGNRNTGELFF. Written as DNA, the CDR3 is TGCAGCACCGAGGGGAATCGAAACACCGGGGAGCTGTTTTTT.

This chain joins TRBV15 and TRBJ1-1; D possibly corresponds to TRBD1 (6 bases). The length of the CDR3 is 16 residues. With 8 bases removed from V and 0 bases from J, the gap between germline ends came to 19 bases. The germline CDR1 and CDR2 sequences are LNHNV and YYDKDF (reference sequence). This CDR3 is CATSQARGALNTEAFF. The CDR3 nucleotides are TGTGCCACCTCCCAGGCACGGGGGGCCCTGAACACTGAAGCTTTCTTT.

This clone has only a few counts. The rearrangement links TRBV6-5 to TRBJ1-1; D unresolved. The V end lost 6 bases, the J end lost 3 bases, and 14 bases lay between the germline ends. The CDR3 is 14 amino acids. From germline, CDR1 is MNHEY and CDR2 SVGAGI. The CDR3 spells CASRLQQRHTEAFF. The CDR3 nucleotides are TGTGCCAGCAGACTACAACAGAGACACACTGAAGCTTTCTTT.

Only a few counts were recorded for this clone. The rearrangement joins TRBV27 to TRBJ2-7; D perhaps matches TRBD2 (6 bases). Between the trimmed V and J ends, which lost 3 bases and 9 bases, there was a span of 9 bases. CDR1 MNHEY and CDR2 SMNVEV come from the germline V gene (reference sequence). The CDR3 is 11 residues long. CDR3 protein: CASSFEGGQYF. CDR3 nucleotides: TGTGCCAGCAGTTTTGAGGGAGGGCAGTACTTC.

The rearrangement uses TRBV2 and TRBJ2-7; TRBD1 or TRBD2 may be the D gene (5 bases each). The V end was cut by 2 bases, the J end by 8 bases, with 19 bases between. Germline V lookup: CDR1 SNHLY, CDR2 FYNNEI. This CDR3 has 15 residues. The CDR3 spells CASSERGTVQPKQYF. The CDR3 bases are TGTGCCAGCAGTGAACGAGGGACCGTACAACCGAAGCAGTACTTC.

The J gene is TRBJ2-2, the V gene TRBV19; 14 positions match TRBD2. Germline CDR1 LNHDA, CDR2 SQIVND (reference sequence). The CDR3 sequence is 16 residues long. V gave up 3 bases and J gave up 4 bases; unmatched junction bases: 1. CDR3 amino acids: CASSMGLAGVTGELFF. CDR3 DNA sequence: TGTGCCAGTAGTATGGGACTAGCGGGAGTCACCGGGGAGCTGTTTTTT.

The chain joins TRBV7-9 to TRBJ2-7, with D possibly matching TRBD2 (5 bases). The CDR3 covers 14 residues. Deletions cut 5 bases from V and 7 bases from J, with 18 bases between. From germline, CDR1 is SEHNR and CDR2 FQNEAQ (reference sequence). The CDR3 coding sequence is TGTGCCAGCAGCCGTACCGGCGGGTCGATGGAGCAGTACTTC. This sequence encodes CASSRTGGSMEQYF.

J is TRBJ1-5 and V is TRBV6-5, with a weak D call TRBD1 (6 bases). Per germline, CDR1 MNHEY and CDR2 SVGAGI. The CDR3 consists of 14 residues. The V gene lost 7 bases and the J gene lost 7 bases, with 17 bases spanning the gap. CDR3 loop: CASTLRAGTQPQHF. As DNA, the CDR3 is TGTGCCAGCACCCTCCGGGCAGGGACACAGCCCCAGCATTTT.

The chain recombines TRBV19 with TRBJ1-5; D not certain. Germline assignment: CDR1 LNHDA and CDR2 SQIVND (reference sequence). The CDR3 is made up of 11 amino acids. V shed 5 bases and J shed 12 bases, with 11 bases lying between them. The CDR3 loop reads CASSDNGGQHF. The CDR3 DNA follows: TGTGCCAGTAGTGACAATGGAGGCCAGCATTTT. The full variable domain, in which reference TRBV19 and TRBJ1-5 provide the parts outside the CDR3, is DGGITQSPKYLFRKEGQNVTLSCEQNLNHDAMYWYRQDPGQGLRLIYYSQIVNDFQKGDIAEGYSVSREKKESFPLTVTSAQKNPTAFYLCASSDNGGQHFGDGTRLSIL.